The present T cell receptor beta chain was sequenced within a study of CD8+CD57+ T cells in acquired aplastic anemia. Study context: Isolated CD4+ and CD8+ cells, once sorted, yielded DNA averaging about 3 ug. Study-wide results and limits: Shared by patients and controls, 25 to 30 CD8+ CDR3s were abundant in patients.

Between the trimmed V and J ends, which lost 5 bases and 6 bases, there was a span of 17 bases. CDR3 length equals 15 residues. The germline V gene encodes CDR1 SGHTA and CDR2 FQGNSA. With regard to this clonotype: Its matching antigen is unknown.

Whoever was chosen for sequencing had shown CD8+CD57+ cell expansion by flow cytometry. The patients all had a severe acquired aplastic anemia diagnosis. Patients had not yet gotten any therapy when their blood was taken for sampling. According to the study, genomic DNA was the template for TCR beta VDJ and CDR3 profiling. TCRdb re-derived calls from the reads in MiXCR, one entry per CDR3 protein. The sample carries 250,000 to 350,000 distinct CDR3 sequences, about 50% recorded once. Sequenced material: sorted CD4+, CD8+, or CD8+CD57+ T cells (not recorded which) from PBMCs. The sequence derives from a human donor with aplastic anemia. The rearrangement links TRBV7-2 to TRBJ1-5; D might be TRBD1 (5 bases). Written as DNA, the CDR3 is TGTGCCAGCAGCCAGTGGGCAGGGTCCGGTCAGCCCCAGCATTTT. It is translated as CASSQWAGSGQPQHF.